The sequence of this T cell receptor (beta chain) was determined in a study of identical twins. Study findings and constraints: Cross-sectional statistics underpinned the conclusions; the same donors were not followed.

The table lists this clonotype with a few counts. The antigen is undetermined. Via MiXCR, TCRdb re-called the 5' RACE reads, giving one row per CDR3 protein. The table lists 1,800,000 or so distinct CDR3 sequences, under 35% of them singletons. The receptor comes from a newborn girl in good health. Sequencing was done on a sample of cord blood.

CDR3 in DNA: TGCAGTGCCACCCGAGGAGGAGGGTTGGGTCCAGCGCATTTT. Protein product: CSATRGGGLGPAHF. The chain uses TRBV20-1 and TRBJ1-5; D is ambiguous. The CDR3 is 14 amino acids. V was trimmed by 6 bases and J by 15 bases, leaving 27 bases between them. Germline-derived CDR1 and CDR2 are DFQATT and SNEGSKA (reference sequence).